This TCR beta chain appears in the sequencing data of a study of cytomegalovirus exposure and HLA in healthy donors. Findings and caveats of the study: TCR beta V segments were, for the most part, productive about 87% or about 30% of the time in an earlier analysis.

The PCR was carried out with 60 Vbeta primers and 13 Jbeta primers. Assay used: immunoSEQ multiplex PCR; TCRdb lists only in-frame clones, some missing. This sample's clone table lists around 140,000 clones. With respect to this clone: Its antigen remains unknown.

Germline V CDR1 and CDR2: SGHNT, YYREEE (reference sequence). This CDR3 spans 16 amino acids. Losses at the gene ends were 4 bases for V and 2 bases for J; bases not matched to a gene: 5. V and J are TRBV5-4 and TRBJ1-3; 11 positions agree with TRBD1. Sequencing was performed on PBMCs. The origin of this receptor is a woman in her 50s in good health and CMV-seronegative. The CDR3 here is CASSQMDRGPGNTIYF. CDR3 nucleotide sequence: TGTGCCAGCAGCCAAATGGACAGGGGGCCTGGAAACACCATATATTTT. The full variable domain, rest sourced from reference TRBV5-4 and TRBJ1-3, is ETGVTQSPTHLIKTRGQQVTLRCSSQSGHNTVSWYQQALGQGPQFIFQYYREEENGRGNFPPRFSGLQFPNYSSELNVNALELDDSALYLCASSQMDRGPGNTIYFGEGSWLTVV.